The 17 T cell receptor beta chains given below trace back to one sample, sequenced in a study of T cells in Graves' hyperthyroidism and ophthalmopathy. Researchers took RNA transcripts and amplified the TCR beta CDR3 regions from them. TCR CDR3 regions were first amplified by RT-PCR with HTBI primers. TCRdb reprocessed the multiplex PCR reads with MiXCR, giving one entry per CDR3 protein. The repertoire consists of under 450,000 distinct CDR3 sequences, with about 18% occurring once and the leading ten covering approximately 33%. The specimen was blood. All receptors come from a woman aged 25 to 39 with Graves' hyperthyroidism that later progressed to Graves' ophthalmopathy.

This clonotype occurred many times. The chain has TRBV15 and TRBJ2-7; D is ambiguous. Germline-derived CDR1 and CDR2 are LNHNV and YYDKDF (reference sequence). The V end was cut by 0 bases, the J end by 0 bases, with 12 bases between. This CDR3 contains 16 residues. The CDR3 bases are TGTGCCACCAGCAGAGATATGACGGAAAGCTCCTACGAGCAGTACTTC. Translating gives CATSRDMTESSYEQYF.

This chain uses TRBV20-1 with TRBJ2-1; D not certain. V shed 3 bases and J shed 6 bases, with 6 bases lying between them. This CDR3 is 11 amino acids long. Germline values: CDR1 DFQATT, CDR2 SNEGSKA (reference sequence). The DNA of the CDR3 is TGCAGTGCTAGGGCCCTCAATGAGCAGTTCTTC. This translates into CSARALNEQFF.

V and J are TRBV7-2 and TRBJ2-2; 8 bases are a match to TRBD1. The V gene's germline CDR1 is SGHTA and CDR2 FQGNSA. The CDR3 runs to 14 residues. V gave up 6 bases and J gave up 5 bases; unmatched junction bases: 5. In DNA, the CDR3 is TGTGCCAGCAGGGAGACAGGGGAGACCGGGGAGCTGTTTTTT. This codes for CASRETGETGELFF.

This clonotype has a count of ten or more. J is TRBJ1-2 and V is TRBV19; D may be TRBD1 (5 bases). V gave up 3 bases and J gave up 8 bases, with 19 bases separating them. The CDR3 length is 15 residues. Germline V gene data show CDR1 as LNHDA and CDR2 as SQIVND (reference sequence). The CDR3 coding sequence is TGTGCCAGTAGTATGAGGACAAATCGGGTTCGGGGCTACACCTTC. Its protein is CASSMRTNRVRGYTF.

CDR3 sequence: CASSSSPQGVNYNEQFF. As DNA, the CDR3 is TGTGCCAGCAGCTCCAGTCCACAGGGGGTCAACTACAATGAGCAGTTCTTC. This sequence joins TRBV7-9 and TRBJ2-1; 8 nucleotides align to TRBD1. V was clipped by 4 bases and J by 3 bases; unmatched bases: 11. From germline, CDR1 is SEHNR and CDR2 FQNEAQ (reference sequence). The CDR3 is 17 amino acids. Supplemented by reference TRBV7-9 and TRBJ2-1, the full variable domain reads DTGVSQNPRHKITKRGQNVTFRCDPISEHNRLYWYRQTLGQGPEFLTYFQNEAQLEKSRLLSDRFSAERPKGSFSTLEIQRTEQGDSAMYLCASSSSPQGVNYNEQFFGPGTRLTVL.

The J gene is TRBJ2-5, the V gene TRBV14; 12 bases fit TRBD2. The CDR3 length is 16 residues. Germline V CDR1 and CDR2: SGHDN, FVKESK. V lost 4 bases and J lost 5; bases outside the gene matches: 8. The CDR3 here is CASSLLTSGSEETQYF. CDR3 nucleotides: TGTGCCAGCAGCCTCCTGACTAGCGGGAGCGAGGAGACCCAGTACTTC.

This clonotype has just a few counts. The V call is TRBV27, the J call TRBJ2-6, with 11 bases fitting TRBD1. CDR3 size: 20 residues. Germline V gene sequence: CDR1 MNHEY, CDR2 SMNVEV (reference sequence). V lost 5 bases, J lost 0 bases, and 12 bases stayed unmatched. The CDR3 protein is CASSAGQGAHAVSGANVLTF. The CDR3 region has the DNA TGTGCCAGCAGTGCCGGACAGGGGGCGCATGCGGTCTCTGGGGCCAACGTCCTGACTTTC.

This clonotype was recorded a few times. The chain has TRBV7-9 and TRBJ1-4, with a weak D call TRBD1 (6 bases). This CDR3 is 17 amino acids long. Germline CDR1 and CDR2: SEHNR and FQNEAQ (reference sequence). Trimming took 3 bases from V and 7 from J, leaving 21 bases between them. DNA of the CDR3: TGTGCCAGCAGCTTCTTATCCTCAGGGGTTTACAGTGAAAAACTGTTTTTT. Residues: CASSFLSSGVYSEKLFF.

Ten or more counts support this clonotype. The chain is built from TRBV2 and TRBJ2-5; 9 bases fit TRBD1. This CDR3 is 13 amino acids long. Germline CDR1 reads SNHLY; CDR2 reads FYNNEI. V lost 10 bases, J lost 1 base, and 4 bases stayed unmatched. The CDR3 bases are TGTGCCACCACGGGACAGGGCCAAGAGACCCAGTACTTC. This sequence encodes CATTGQGQETQYF. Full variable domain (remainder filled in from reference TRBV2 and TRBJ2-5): EPEVTQTPSHQVTQMGQEVILRCVPISNHLYFYWYRQILGQKVEFLVSFYNNEISEKSEIFDDQFSVERPDGSNFTLKIRSTKLEDSAMYFCATTGQGQETQYFGPGTRLLVL.

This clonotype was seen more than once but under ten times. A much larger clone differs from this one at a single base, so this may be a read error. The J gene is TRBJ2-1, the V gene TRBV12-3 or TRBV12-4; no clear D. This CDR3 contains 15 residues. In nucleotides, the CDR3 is TGTGCCGGCAGTTTGTACAGAAGGTCCTACAATGAGCAGTTCTTC. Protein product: CAGSLYRRSYNEQFF.

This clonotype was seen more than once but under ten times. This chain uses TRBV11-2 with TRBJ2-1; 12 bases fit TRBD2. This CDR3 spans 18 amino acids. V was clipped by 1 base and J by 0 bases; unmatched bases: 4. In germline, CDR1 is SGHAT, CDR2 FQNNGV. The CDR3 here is CASSLGTSGIFSYNEQFF. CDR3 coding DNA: TGTGCCAGCAGCTTAGGGACTAGCGGGATTTTCTCCTACAATGAGCAGTTCTTC.

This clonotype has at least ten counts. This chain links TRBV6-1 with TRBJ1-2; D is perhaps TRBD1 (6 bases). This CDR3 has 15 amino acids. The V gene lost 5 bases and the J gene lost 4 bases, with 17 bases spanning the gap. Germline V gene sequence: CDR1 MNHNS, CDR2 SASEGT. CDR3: CASSLSTGTIYGYTF. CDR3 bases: TGTGCCAGCAGTTTGTCGACAGGAACGATCTATGGCTACACCTTC.

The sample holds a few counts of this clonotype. This CDR3 is CASSQVGSGDNEQFF. CDR3 sequence (DNA): TGTGCCAGCAGCCAAGTAGGAAGCGGAGACAATGAGCAGTTCTTC. The rearrangement joins TRBV14 to TRBJ2-1, with a weak D call TRBD2 (5 bases). Germline V lookup: CDR1 SGHDN, CDR2 FVKESK. The CDR3 length is 15 residues. V was shortened by 1 base and J by 5 bases, with 12 bases between the two germline ends.

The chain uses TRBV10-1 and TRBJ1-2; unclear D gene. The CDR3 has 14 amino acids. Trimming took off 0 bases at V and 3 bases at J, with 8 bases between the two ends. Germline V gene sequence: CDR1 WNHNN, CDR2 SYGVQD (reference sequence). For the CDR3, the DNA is TGCGCCAGCAGTGAGTCCCCGGCAGACTATGGCTACACCTTC. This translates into CASSESPADYGYTF.

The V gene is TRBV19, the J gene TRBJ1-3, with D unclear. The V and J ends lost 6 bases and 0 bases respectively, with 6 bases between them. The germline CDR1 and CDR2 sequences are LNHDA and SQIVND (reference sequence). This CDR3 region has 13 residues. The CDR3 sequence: CASRSSSGNTIYF. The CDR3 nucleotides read TGTGCCAGTAGATCCAGCTCTGGAAACACCATATATTTT.

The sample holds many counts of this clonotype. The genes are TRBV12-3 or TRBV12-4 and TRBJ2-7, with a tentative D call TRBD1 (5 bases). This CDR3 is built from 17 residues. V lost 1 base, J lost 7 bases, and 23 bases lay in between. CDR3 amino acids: CASSLELGLAPKGEQYF. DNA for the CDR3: TGTGCCAGCAGTTTAGAATTGGGGTTGGCCCCCAAGGGGGAGCAGTACTTC.

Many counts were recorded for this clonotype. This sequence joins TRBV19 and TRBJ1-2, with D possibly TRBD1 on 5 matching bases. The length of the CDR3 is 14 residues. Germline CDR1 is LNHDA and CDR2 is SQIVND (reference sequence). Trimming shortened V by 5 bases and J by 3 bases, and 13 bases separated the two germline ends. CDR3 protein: CASSRAREDYGYTF. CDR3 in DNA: TGTGCCAGTAGTCGCGCCAGGGAAGACTATGGCTACACCTTC.